These T cell receptor beta chains were read from a single sample in a study of cytomegalovirus exposure and HLA in healthy donors. Only in-frame clones appear in the TCRdb table, and some are missing; sequencing was by immunoSEQ multiplex PCR. The sample holds 150,000 to 160,000 clones, approximately 80% seen once. Sequenced sample: PBMCs. The receptors were sampled from a woman in her 50s in good health and CMV-seropositive. Each CDR3 is given with its conserved first and last residue. Each record gives: D gene, J gene, clone size, V gene, CDR3 protein, CDR3 DNA. D genes are given only for firm matches. Clone size is shown for a subset of rows, as once, few, many or a class of expanded clone.

TRBD1 TRBJ2-1 once TRBV27 CASSWGTGNEQFF TGTGCCAGCAGTTGGGGGACAGGGAATGAGCAGTTCTTC
TRBD2 TRBJ2-7 - TRBV18 CASSPTQDLGGYEQYF TGTGCCAGCTCACCGACACAGGACCTCGGGGGGTACGAGCAGTACTTC
- TRBJ1-2 - TRBV6-5 CASRPDSLHYGYTF TGTGCCAGCAGGCCAGACTCCCTGCACTATGGCTACACCTTC
TRBD1 TRBJ1-1 - TRBV2 CASTGQGLMNTEAFF TGTGCCAGCACCGGACAGGGTCTAATGAACACTGAAGCTTTCTTT
TRBD1 TRBJ1-4 - TRBV19 CASSPGTGVAEKLFF TGTGCCAGTAGTCCCGGGACAGGGGTGGCTGAAAAACTGTTTTTT
- TRBJ1-5 once TRBV15 CATSSDRGGSQPQHF TGTGCCACCAGCAGTGATAGGGGGGGATCCCAGCCCCAGCATTTT
- TRBJ1-2 - TRBV15 CATWGRGHYGYTF TGTGCCACCTGGGGCAGGGGACATTATGGCTACACCTTC
- TRBJ1-5 - TRBV27 CASSLYPNQPQHF TGTGCCAGCAGTTTATATCCAAATCAGCCCCAGCATTTT
- TRBJ2-1 few TRBV19 CASSIDRGAGDEQFF TGTGCCAGTAGTATAGATCGGGGGGCTGGGGATGAGCAGTTCTTC
TRBD2 TRBJ2-3 - TRBV7-8 CASSLRGSGAPGVTDTQYF TGTGCCAGCAGCTTACGGGGAAGCGGGGCACCCGGGGTCACAGATACGCAGTATTTT
- TRBJ2-6 once TRBV5-4 CASSFEGERANVLTF TGTGCCAGCAGCTTTGAGGGAGAGCGGGCCAACGTCCTGACTTTC
- TRBJ2-2 once TRBV7-6 CASSLGTGLGTGELFF TGTGCCAGCAGCTTAGGGACTGGACTTGGCACCGGGGAGCTGTTTTTT
- TRBJ2-2 - TRBV9 CASSVELATGELFF TGTGCCAGCAGCGTAGAACTTGCCACCGGGGAGCTGTTTTTT
TRBD2 TRBJ2-2 once TRBV4-2 CASTPGDSGQALGELFF TGTGCCAGCACCCCGGGGGATAGCGGGCAGGCTCTCGGGGAGCTGTTTTTT
TRBD2 TRBJ2-1 once TRBV11-2 CASSFGGGDEQFF TGTGCCAGCAGCTTTGGCGGGGGGGATGAGCAGTTCTTC
- TRBJ2-6 - TRBV7-6 CASSQGTNSGANVLTF TGTGCCAGCAGCCAGGGCACTAACTCTGGGGCCAACGTCCTGACTTTC
TRBD1 TRBJ2-5 - TRBV5-4 CASSPQGQVGETQYF TGTGCCAGCAGCCCGCAAGGACAGGTCGGGGAGACCCAGTACTTC
- TRBJ1-5 - TRBV6-1 CASRRAVLGNQPQHF TGTGCCAGCAGGCGGGCAGTTTTAGGCAATCAGCCCCAGCATTTT
- TRBJ2-1 few TRBV11-2 CASSLVGGYYNEQFF TGTGCCAGCAGCTTAGTCGGGGGATATTACAATGAGCAGTTCTTC
TRBD1 TRBJ2-7 - TRBV5-1 CASSWDRGSYEQYF TGCGCCAGCAGCTGGGACAGGGGGTCCTACGAGCAGTACTTC
- TRBJ1-6 - TRBV5-1 CASSLGQTDNSPLHF TGCGCCAGCAGCTTAGGACAGACTGATAATTCACCCCTCCACTTT
TRBD2 TRBJ2-3 - TRBV5-1 CASSLGGAGAGADTQYF TGCGCCAGCAGCTTGGGGGGAGCGGGGGCCGGGGCAGATACGCAGTATTTT
- TRBJ2-1 - TRBV19 CASSPLSGNNEQFF TGTGCCAGTAGTCCCCTCTCGGGTAACAATGAGCAGTTCTTC
TRBD1 TRBJ2-1 - TRBV7-8 CASSSSGTAFNEQFF TGTGCCAGCAGCTCCTCCGGGACAGCCTTCAATGAGCAGTTCTTC
- TRBJ2-1 - TRBV30 CAWSGTGTLYNEQFF TGTGCCTGGAGCGGAACCGGGACTCTTTACAATGAGCAGTTCTTC
TRBD1 TRBJ1-3 - TRBV7-9 CASSPPIQGEDTIYF TGTGCCAGCAGCCCCCCCATACAGGGGGAGGACACCATATATTTT
- TRBJ2-2 - TRBV5-4 CASSLTKGSTGELFF TGTGCCAGCAGCCTAACTAAAGGATCGACCGGGGAGCTGTTTTTT
TRBD1 TRBJ1-1 - TRBV4-2 CASRRATGGDTEAFF TGTGCCAGCCGGCGTGCGACAGGGGGGGACACTGAAGCTTTCTTT
- TRBJ1-2 - TRBV7-6 CASSSSPQGAYTF TGTGCCAGCAGCTCCAGCCCCCAGGGCGCCTACACCTTC
TRBD1 TRBJ2-2 - TRBV2 CASSPGQVTGELFF TGTGCCAGCAGTCCGGGACAGGTCACCGGGGAGCTGTTTTTT
- TRBJ1-1 - TRBV5-6 CASSLGLGANTEAFF TGTGCCAGCAGCTTGGGTTTGGGAGCGAACACTGAAGCTTTCTTT
TRBD1 TRBJ2-1 once TRBV7-2 CASSSRDRGEQFF TGTGCCAGCAGCTCCCGGGACAGGGGGGAGCAGTTCTTC
TRBD1 TRBJ1-6 once TRBV7-2 CASSLARGQRASPLHF TGTGCCAGCAGCTTAGCCAGGGGGCAGAGAGCTTCACCCCTCCACTTT
- TRBJ1-1 - TRBV6-5 CASSTSTGMNTEAFF TGTGCCAGCAGTACGTCTACGGGGATGAACACTGAAGCTTTCTTT
TRBD1 TRBJ1-5 - TRBV6-1 CASSERGGGSNQPQHF TGTGCCAGCAGTGAGAGAGGGGGCGGTAGCAATCAGCCCCAGCATTTT
- TRBJ2-3 - TRBV30 CACLRESDATQYF TGTGCCTGCCTTCGGGAGTCCGATGCGACGCAGTATTTT
TRBD2 TRBJ2-3 - TRBV14 CASSQRGGGDTQYF TGTGCCAGCAGCCAACGCGGGGGAGGGGATACGCAGTATTTT
- TRBJ1-1 - TRBV29-1 CSVAQYTEAFF TGCAGCGTGGCTCAGTACACTGAAGCTTTCTTT
TRBD2 TRBJ2-3 - TRBV7-9 CASMLAGTTDTQYF TGTGCCAGCATGCTAGCGGGGACCACAGATACGCAGTATTTT
TRBD2 TRBJ2-7 - TRBV7-9 CSSSLLAGGSSYEQYF TGTTCCAGCAGCTTACTAGCGGGGGGTTCCTCCTACGAGCAGTACTTC
TRBD1 TRBJ1-5 once TRBV6-1 CASRGQFNQPQHF TGTGCCAGCAGGGGACAGTTCAATCAGCCCCAGCATTTT
- TRBJ1-6 - TRBV4-1 CASSQDEAYNSPLHF TGCGCCAGCAGCCAAGATGAGGCGTATAATTCACCCCTCCACTTT
- TRBJ2-1 - TRBV7-9 CSSSLSSRYNEQFF TGTTCCAGCAGCTTAAGTTCGCGGTACAATGAGCAGTTCTTC
- TRBJ1-1 - TRBV27 CASSLRWAGEAFF TGTGCCAGCAGTTTAAGGTGGGCGGGGGAAGCTTTCTTT
- TRBJ1-5 - TRBV27 CASSFIGNQPQHF TGTGCCAGCAGTTTCATAGGCAATCAGCCCCAGCATTTT
- TRBJ2-2 - TRBV19 CASSPGTSNTGELFF TGTGCCAGTAGTCCCGGGACTTCGAACACCGGGGAGCTGTTTTTT
- TRBJ2-7 - TRBV5-6 CASSLANNLLFAEQYF TGTGCCAGCAGCTTGGCCAATAATCTTCTATTTGCGGAGCAGTACTTC
- TRBJ1-1 - TRBV13 CASSFGRTEAFF TGTGCCAGCAGCTTTGGGAGGACTGAAGCTTTCTTT
- TRBJ2-3 few TRBV6-1 CASTEGGARPDTQYF TGTGCCAGCACCGAAGGTGGGGCCAGGCCAGATACGCAGTATTTT
TRBD1 TRBJ1-1 few TRBV25-1 CASSYRGGTEAFF TGTGCCAGCAGTTACAGGGGGGGCACTGAAGCTTTCTTT
- TRBJ2-3 - TRBV4-3 CASSQDRLTGGDTQYF TGCGCCAGCAGCCAAGATCGACTTACCGGCGGAGATACGCAGTATTTT
- TRBJ1-2 once TRBV5-4 CASSPENRNYGYTF TGTGCCAGCAGCCCAGAGAACAGAAACTATGGCTACACCTTC